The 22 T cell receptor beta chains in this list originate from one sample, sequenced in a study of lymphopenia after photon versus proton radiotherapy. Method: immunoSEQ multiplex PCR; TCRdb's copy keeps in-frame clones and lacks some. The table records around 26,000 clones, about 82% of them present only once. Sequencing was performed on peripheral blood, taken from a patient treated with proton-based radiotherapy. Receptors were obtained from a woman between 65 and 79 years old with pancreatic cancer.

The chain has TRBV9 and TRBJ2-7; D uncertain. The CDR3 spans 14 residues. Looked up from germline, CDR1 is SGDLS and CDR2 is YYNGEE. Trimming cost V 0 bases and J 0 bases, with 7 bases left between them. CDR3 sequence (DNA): TGTGCCAGCAGCGTAGGGGTGGCCTCCTACGAGCAGTACTTC. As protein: CASSVGVASYEQYF.

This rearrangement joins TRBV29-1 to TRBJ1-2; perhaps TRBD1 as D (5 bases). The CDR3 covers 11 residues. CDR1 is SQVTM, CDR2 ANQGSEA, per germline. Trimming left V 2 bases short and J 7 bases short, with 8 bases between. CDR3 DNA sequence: TGCAGCGTTGAAAGGGACTCTGGCTACACCTTC. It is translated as CSVERDSGYTF.

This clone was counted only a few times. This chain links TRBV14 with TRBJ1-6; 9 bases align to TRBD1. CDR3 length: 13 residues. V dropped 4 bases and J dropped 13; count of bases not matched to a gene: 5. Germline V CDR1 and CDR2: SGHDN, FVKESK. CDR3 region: CASSLRQGDPLHF. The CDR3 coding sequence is TGTGCCAGCAGCCTCAGACAGGGGGACCCCCTCCACTTT. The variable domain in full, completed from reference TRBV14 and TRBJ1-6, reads EAGVTQFPSHSVIEKGQTVTLRCDPISGHDNLYWYRRVMGKEIKFLLHFVKESKQDESGMPNNRFLAERTGGTYSTLKVQPAELEDSGVYFCASSLRQGDPLHFGNGTRLTVT.

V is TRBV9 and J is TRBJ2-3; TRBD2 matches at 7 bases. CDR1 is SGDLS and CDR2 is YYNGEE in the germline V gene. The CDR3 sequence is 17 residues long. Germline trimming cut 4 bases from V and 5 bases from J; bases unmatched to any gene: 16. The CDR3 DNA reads TGTGCCAGCAGCCCCTCGCTAGTCGTGACGGGAGGAGATACGCAGTATTTT. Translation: CASSPSLVVTGGDTQYF.

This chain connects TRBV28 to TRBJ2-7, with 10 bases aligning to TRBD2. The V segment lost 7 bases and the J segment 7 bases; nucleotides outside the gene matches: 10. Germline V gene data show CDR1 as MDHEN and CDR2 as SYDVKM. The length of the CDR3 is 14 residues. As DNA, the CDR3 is TGTGCCAGCACTTCTAGCGGGAGTTCGAAAGAGCAGTACTTC. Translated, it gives CASTSSGSSKEQYF. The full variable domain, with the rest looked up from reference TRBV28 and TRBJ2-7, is DVKVTQSSRYLVKRTGEKVFLECVQDMDHENMFWYRQDPGLGLRLIYFSYDVKMKEKGDIPEGYSVSREKKERFSLILESASTNQTSMYLCASTSSGSSKEQYFGPGTRLTVT.

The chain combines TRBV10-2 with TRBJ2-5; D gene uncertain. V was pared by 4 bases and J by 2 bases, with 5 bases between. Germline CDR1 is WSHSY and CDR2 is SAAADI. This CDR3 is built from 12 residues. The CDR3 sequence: CASSVSQETQYF. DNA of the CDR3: TGCGCCAGCAGTGTGTCACAAGAGACCCAGTACTTC.

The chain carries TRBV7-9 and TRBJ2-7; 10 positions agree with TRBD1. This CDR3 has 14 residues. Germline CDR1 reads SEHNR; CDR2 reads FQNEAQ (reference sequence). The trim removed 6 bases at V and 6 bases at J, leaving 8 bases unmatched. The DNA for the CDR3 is TGTGCCAGCAGTCACGGGACAGGGGTTTTCGAGCAGTACTTC. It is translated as CASSHGTGVFEQYF.

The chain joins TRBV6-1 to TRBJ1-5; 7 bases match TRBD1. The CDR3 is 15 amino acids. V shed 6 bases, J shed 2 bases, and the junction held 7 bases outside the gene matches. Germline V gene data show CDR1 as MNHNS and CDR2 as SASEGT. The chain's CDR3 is CASSNRGAGNQPQHF. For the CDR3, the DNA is TGTGCCAGCAGCAACAGGGGAGCCGGCAATCAGCCCCAGCATTTT.

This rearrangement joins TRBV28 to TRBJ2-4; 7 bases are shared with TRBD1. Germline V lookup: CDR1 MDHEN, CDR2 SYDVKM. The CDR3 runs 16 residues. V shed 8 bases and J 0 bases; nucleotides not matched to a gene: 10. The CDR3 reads CASRTGQILAKNIQYF. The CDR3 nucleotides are TGTGCCAGCCGGACGGGACAGATTCTAGCCAAAAACATTCAGTACTTC.

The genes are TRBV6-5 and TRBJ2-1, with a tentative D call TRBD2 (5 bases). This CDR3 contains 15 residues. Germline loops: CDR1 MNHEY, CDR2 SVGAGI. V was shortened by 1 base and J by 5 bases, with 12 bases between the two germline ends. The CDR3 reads CASSYYPGRDNEQFF. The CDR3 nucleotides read TGTGCCAGCAGTTACTACCCCGGGCGGGACAATGAGCAGTTCTTC.

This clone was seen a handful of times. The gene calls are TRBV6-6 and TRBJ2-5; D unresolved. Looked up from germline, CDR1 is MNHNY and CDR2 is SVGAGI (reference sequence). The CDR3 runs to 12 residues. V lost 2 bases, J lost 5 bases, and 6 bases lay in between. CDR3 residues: CASSYPTETQYF. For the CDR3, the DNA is TGTGCCAGCAGTTACCCAACCGAGACCCAGTACTTC.

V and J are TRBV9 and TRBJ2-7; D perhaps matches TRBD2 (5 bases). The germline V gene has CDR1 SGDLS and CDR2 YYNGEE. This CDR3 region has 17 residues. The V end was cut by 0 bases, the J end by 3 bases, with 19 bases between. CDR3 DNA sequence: TGTGCCAGCAGCGTAGATATGAGCGGAAAAGGACTCTACGAGCAGTACTTC. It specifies CASSVDMSGKGLYEQYF.

The CDR3 reads CASSRWESGIQETQYF. Written as DNA, the CDR3 is TGTGCCAGCAGCAGATGGGAAAGCGGGATCCAAGAGACCCAGTACTTC. The rearrangement uses TRBV5-4 and TRBJ2-5; 7 bases match TRBD2. Germline loops: CDR1 SGHNT, CDR2 YYREEE (reference sequence). J was trimmed by 1 base and V by 4 bases; bases with no gene match: 10. The CDR3 covers 16 residues.

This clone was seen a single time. CDR3 sequence (DNA): TGCAGCGTTGTGGGGAGGGGGAGAGACGAGCAGTACTTC. Its protein product is CSVVGRGRDEQYF. V usage is TRBV29-1 and J usage is TRBJ2-7; tentative D call: TRBD2 (7 bases). CDR3 length equals 13 residues. Trimming removed 4 bases from V and 5 bases from J, with 15 bases in between. The germline CDR1 and CDR2 sequences are SQVTM and ANQGSEA.

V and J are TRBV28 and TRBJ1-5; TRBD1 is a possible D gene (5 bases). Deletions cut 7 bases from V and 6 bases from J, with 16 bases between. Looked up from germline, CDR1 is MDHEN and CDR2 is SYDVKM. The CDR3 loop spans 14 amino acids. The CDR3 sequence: CASMIGQKRQPQHF. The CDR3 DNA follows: TGTGCCAGCATGATAGGACAAAAGCGTCAGCCCCAGCATTTT.

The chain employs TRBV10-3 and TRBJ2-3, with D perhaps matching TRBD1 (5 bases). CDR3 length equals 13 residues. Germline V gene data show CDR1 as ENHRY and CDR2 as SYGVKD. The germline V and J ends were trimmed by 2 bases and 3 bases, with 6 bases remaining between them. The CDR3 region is CAISEGATDTQYF. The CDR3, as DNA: TGTGCCATCAGTGAGGGGGCGACAGATACGCAGTATTTT.

The DNA of the CDR3 is TGTAATATGAGACCCACTGGAAACACCATATATTTT. It codes for CNMRPTGNTIYF. The rearrangement links TRBV28 to TRBJ1-3, with D unresolved. Germline V lookup: CDR1 MDHEN, CDR2 SYDVKM. This CDR3 is 12 amino acids long.

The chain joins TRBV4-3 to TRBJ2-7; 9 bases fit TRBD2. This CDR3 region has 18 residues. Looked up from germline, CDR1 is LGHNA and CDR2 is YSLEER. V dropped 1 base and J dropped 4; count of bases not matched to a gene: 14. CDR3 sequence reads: CASSQAVWVAGDSYEQYF. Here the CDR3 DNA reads TGCGCCAGCAGCCAAGCGGTGTGGGTAGCGGGAGATAGTTACGAGCAGTACTTC.

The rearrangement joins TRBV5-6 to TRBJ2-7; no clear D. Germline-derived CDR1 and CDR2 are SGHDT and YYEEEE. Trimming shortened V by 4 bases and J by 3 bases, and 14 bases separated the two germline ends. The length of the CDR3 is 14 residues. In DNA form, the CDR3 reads TGTGCCAGCAGCCCTTTAGACACGTTCTACGAGCAGTACTTC. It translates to CASSPLDTFYEQYF.

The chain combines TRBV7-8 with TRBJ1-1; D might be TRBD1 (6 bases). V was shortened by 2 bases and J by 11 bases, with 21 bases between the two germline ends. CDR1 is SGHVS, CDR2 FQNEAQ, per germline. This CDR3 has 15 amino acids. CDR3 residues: CASSLSKGHGGGAFF. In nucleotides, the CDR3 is TGTGCCAGCAGCTTAAGTAAGGGACACGGTGGCGGGGCTTTCTTT. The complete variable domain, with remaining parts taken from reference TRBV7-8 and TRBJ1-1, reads GAGVSQSPRYKVAKRGQDVALRCDPISGHVSLFWYQQALGQGPEFLTYFQNEAQLDKSGLPSDRFFAERPEGSVSTLKIQRTQQEDSAVYLCASSLSKGHGGGAFFGQGTRLTVV.

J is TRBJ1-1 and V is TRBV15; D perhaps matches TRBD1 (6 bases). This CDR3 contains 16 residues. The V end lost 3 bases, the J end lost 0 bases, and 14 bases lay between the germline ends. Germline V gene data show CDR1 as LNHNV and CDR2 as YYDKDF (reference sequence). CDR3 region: CATSSDTGWVNTEAFF. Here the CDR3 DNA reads TGTGCCACCAGCAGTGATACAGGGTGGGTGAACACTGAAGCTTTCTTT.

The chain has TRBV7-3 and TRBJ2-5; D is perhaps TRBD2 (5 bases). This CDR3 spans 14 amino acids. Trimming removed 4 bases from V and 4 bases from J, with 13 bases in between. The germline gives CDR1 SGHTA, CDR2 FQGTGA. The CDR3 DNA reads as TGTGCCAGCAGCTCGGTAGCGCAAATAGAGACCCAGTACTTC. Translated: CASSSVAQIETQYF.